The source of this T cell receptor (beta chain) is a study of beta chain features in type 1 diabetes. Study as a whole: Patients looked much like healthy donors when it came to age, gender and cell yields. Sorted cells examined across all samples numbered 107,917,701.

Trimming stripped 9 bases from V and 4 bases from J, with 16 bases between. The CDR3 runs 14 residues. The germline V gene has CDR1 MNHNY and CDR2 SVGAGI (reference sequence). On this clone itself: What it recognizes is unknown.

General study results and limits: cDNA-based reads could over-represent cells with high TCR expression.

Expressed TCRB transcripts were sequenced because the isolated RNA had all been reverse transcribed beforehand. Profiled with immunoSEQ multiplex PCR; TCRdb holds only in-frame clones, not every one. The table shows approximately 170,000 clones, with just over 9% occurring only once. This chain uses TRBV6-6 with TRBJ1-5; D is uncertain. Sequenced: central memory CD4+ T cells from blood. This TCR was recovered from a woman aged 18-29 years in good health. CDR3 coding DNA: TGTGCCAGGATCCCCCAGGTTCCTAATCAGCCCCAGCATTTT. Its translation is CARIPQVPNQPQHF.